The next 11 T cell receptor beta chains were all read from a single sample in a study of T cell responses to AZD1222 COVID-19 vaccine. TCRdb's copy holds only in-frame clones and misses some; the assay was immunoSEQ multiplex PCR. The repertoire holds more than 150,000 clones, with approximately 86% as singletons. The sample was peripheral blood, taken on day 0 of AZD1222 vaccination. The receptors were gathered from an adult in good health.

The CDR3 here is CASSLLAVYEQYF. The CDR3 DNA sequence: TGTGCCAGCAGCCTCTTGGCGGTCTACGAGCAGTACTTC. This chain connects TRBV28 to TRBJ2-7; D is unclear. The CDR3 runs to 13 residues. Deletions cut 6 bases from V and 3 bases from J, with 12 bases between. Germline assignment: CDR1 MDHEN and CDR2 SYDVKM.

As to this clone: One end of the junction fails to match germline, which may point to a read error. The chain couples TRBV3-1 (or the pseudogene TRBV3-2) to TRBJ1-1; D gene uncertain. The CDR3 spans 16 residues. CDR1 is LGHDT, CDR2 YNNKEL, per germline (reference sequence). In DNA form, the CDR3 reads TGTGCCAGCTGCCAGTTTCGAGGTGCGGTGAACACTGAAGCTTTCTTT. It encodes CASCQFRGAVNTEAFF.

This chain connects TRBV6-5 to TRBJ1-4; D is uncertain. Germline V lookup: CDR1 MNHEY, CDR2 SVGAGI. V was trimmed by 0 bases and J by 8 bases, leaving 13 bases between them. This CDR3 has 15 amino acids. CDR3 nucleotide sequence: TGTGCCAGCAGTTACTCGAGTCCCAGTTCAGAAAAACTGTTTTTT. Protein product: CASSYSSPSSEKLFF.

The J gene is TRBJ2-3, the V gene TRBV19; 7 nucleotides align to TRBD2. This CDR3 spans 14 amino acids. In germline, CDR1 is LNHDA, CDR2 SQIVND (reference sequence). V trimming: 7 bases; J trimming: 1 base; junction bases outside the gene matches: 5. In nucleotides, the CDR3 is TGTGCCAGTAACGACCGGGGGGGCACAGATACGCAGTATTTT. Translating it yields CASNDRGGTDTQYF.

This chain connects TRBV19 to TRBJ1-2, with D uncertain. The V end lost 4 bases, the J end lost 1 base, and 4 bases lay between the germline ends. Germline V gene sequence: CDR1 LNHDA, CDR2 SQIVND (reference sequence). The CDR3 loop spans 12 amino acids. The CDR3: CASSTDNYGYTF. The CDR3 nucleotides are TGTGCCAGTAGTACAGATAACTATGGCTACACCTTC.

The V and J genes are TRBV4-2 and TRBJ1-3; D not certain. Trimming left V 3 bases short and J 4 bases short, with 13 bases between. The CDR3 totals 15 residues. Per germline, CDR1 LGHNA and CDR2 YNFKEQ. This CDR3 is CASSQEVNEGNTIYF. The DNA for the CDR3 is TGTGCCAGCAGCCAGGAGGTAAATGAAGGAAACACCATATATTTT.

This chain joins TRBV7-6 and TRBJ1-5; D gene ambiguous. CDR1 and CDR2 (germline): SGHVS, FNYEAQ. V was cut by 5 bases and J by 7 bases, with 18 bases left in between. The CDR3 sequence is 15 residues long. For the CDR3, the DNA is TGTGCCAGCAGCCTAGGAGGTGGGGAAGGACAGCCCCAGCATTTT. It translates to CASSLGGGEGQPQHF.

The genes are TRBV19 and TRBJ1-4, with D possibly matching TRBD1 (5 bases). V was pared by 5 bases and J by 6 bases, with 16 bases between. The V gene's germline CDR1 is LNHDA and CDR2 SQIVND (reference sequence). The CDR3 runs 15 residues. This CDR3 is CASSSLGDGYEKLFF. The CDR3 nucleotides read TGTGCCAGTAGTTCCCTCGGGGACGGTTATGAAAAACTGTTTTTT.

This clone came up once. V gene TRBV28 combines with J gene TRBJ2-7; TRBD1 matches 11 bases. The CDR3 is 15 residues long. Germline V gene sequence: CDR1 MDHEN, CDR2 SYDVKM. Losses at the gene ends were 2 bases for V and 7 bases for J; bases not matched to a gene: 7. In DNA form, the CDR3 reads TGTGCCAGCAGTTTACGGACAGGGGGCAAACAAGAGCAGTACTTC. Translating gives CASSLRTGGKQEQYF.

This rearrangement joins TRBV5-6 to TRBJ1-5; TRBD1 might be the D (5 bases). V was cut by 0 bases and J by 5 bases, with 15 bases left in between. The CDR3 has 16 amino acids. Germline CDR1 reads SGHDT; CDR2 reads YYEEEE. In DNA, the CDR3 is TGTGCCAGCAGCTTGGGGAGGGAGGGGAAGGATCAGCCCCAGCATTTT. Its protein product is CASSLGREGKDQPQHF.

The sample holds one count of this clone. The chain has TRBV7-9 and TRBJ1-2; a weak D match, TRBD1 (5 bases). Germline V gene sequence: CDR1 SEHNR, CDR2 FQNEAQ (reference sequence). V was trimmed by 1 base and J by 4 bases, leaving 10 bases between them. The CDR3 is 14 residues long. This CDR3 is CASSLGGRPYGYTF. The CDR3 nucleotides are TGTGCCAGCAGCTTAGGGGGACGGCCCTATGGCTACACCTTC.